This T cell receptor (beta chain) was identified during a study of T cells in localized non-small cell lung cancer. Overall study results and limits: It was uninvolved adjacent lung that showed the highest T cell clonality, exceeding tumor. Sequencing covered just one tumor region, so heterogeneity cannot be ruled out. A median of approximately 57 clones ranked among the top 100 in tumor appeared in adjacent lung.

On this clone: Its antigen is not known.

The germline V gene encodes CDR1 MNHEY and CDR2 SMNVEV (reference sequence). The germline V and J ends were trimmed by 2 bases and 4 bases, with 7 bases remaining between them. This CDR3 is built from 13 residues. The protocol was immunoSEQ multiplex PCR, while the TCRdb copy is restricted to in-frame clones and leaves out a portion. The table has tens of thousands of clones, approximately 90% seen once. The clonotype was recovered from a female donor of 60 years or more with stage II lung adenocarcinoma. The chain employs TRBV27 and TRBJ2-3; D is perhaps TRBD2 (5 bases). The source material was peripheral blood mononuclear cells, sampled before any cancer treatment. Written as DNA, the CDR3 is TGTGCCAGCAGTTTACTCGGGGCAGATACGCAGTATTTT. Protein product: CASSLLGADTQYF.